The 5 T cell receptor beta chains in this list originate from one sample, sequenced in a study of PD-1 blockade in mismatch repair-deficient tumors (dated by TCRdb to between 2016 and 2019). Receptors were amplified or captured by the immunoSEQ multiplex PCR assay. Not all clones reach the TCRdb copy of this immuneACCESS table, which keeps in-frame sequences only. Checked studies attribute under half of the gap to unresolved V genes and leave the rest unexplained. In all, the sample holds tens of thousands of clones, and almost 80% of those were seen once. Roughly 5% of the sample is in the top ten clones. The specimen was peripheral blood, collected 2 weeks after starting pembrolizumab. The receptors were gathered from an adult with mismatch repair-deficient cancer.

V and J are TRBV7-2 and TRBJ1-2; D might be TRBD1 (6 bases). CDR1 is SGHTA, CDR2 FQGNSA, per germline. The CDR3 is made up of 15 amino acids. V lost 1 base to trimming and J lost 4 bases, with 13 bases between them. The CDR3: CASSLGGQPVYGYTF. The CDR3 DNA sequence: TGTGCCAGCAGCTTAGGTGGACAGCCCGTCTATGGCTACACCTTC.

CDR3 sequence: CASSSRLALLTDTQYF. Written as DNA, the CDR3 is TGTGCCAGCAGCTCCCGACTAGCACTGCTCACAGATACGCAGTATTTT. The rearrangement joins TRBV5-4 to TRBJ2-3; 7 nucleotides match TRBD2. The CDR3 covers 16 residues. J gave up 2 bases and V 3 bases, and 9 bases lay outside the gene matches. The germline CDR1 and CDR2 sequences are SGHNT and YYREEE (reference sequence).

V and J are TRBV4-1 and TRBJ2-1; D is uncertain. The germline V gene encodes CDR1 MGHRA and CDR2 YSYEKL. The CDR3 extends over 12 amino acids. The V end lost 4 bases, the J end lost 6 bases, and 7 bases lay between the germline ends. The CDR3 sequence is CASSLQSNEQFF. The CDR3 region has the DNA TGCGCCAGCAGCCTCCAATCCAATGAGCAGTTCTTC.

The DNA for the CDR3 is TGCGCCAGCAGGGATAGCGGGAGGTCTAAAGAGACCCAGTACTTC. It yields the protein CASRDSGRSKETQYF. This rearrangement joins TRBV5-1 to TRBJ2-5; 10 bases line up with TRBD2. The CDR3 is 15 amino acids. Germline CDR1 and CDR2: SGHRS and YFSETQ. V lost 5 bases, J lost 3 bases, and 7 bases stayed unmatched.

The rearrangement links TRBV7-2 to TRBJ2-1; a possible D gene is TRBD1 (6 bases). The CDR3 totals 15 residues. Germline lookup yields CDR1 SGHTA and CDR2 FQGNSA. Trimming stripped 5 bases from V and 7 bases from J, with 18 bases between. CDR3 region: CASSRRAGVENEQFF. The CDR3 nucleotides read TGTGCCAGCAGCCGGCGGGCAGGGGTGGAGAATGAGCAGTTCTTC. Drawing the rest from reference TRBV7-2 and TRBJ2-1, the complete variable domain is GAGVSQSPSNKVTEKGKDVELRCDPISGHTALYWYRQSLGQGLEFLIYFQGNSAPDKSGLPSDRFSAERTGGSVSTLTIQRTQQEDSAVYLCASSRRAGVENEQFFGPGTRLTVL.